A single sample is the source of the 20 T cell receptor beta chains below, sequenced in a study of CD8+ T cells in alopecia areata. Extracted from the samples, RNA was reverse transcribed into cDNA to serve as the sequencing template. The table came from immunoSEQ multiplex PCR; TCRdb's copy has only in-frame clones and leaves some out. Of roughly 130,000 clones in the sample, over 50% are singletons; the top ten hold 3.5% to 5%. The sequencing used CD4+ T cells sorted from blood, collected at week 0. These receptors came from a human donor with alopecia areata.

The chain is built from TRBV5-1 and TRBJ2-2; D gene uncertain. Germline V CDR1 and CDR2: SGHRS, YFSETQ. The CDR3 extends over 16 amino acids. V lost 1 base to trimming and J lost 2 bases, with 12 bases between them. CDR3 region: CASSLLPGGNTGELFF. CDR3 sequence (DNA): TGCGCCAGCAGCTTGCTTCCTGGCGGTAACACCGGGGAGCTGTTTTTT.

In its sample, this clone was seen a few times. Written as DNA, the CDR3 is TGTGCCAGCAGTCCTTCGCGAGGCTTGAGCAATCAGCCCCAGCATTTT. Translating it yields CASSPSRGLSNQPQHF. The gene calls are TRBV28 and TRBJ1-5; D is uncertain. V lost 5 bases and J 1 base, leaving 15 bases between the germline ends. The CDR3 consists of 16 residues. The germline V gene has CDR1 MDHEN and CDR2 SYDVKM.

This clone was counted a few times. The chain combines TRBV5-1 with TRBJ2-5; D is perhaps TRBD1 (5 bases). The V gene lost 0 bases and the J gene lost 1 base, with 7 bases spanning the gap. There are 14 residues in the CDR3. Germline V CDR1 and CDR2: SGHRS, YFSETQ. CDR3 bases: TGCGCCAGCAGCTTGGATACAGGCCAAGAGACCCAGTACTTC. It codes for CASSLDTGQETQYF.

The chain uses TRBV27 and TRBJ2-1; 14 positions match TRBD2. V lost 6 bases, J lost 10 bases, and 2 bases stayed unmatched. Germline loops: CDR1 MNHEY, CDR2 SMNVEV (reference sequence). CDR3 length: 13 residues. CDR3 residues: CASRTSGGVEQFF. The CDR3 DNA reads TGTGCCAGCAGGACTAGCGGGGGGGTGGAGCAGTTCTTC.

The chain combines TRBV7-3 with TRBJ2-3; 10 bases are a match to TRBD2. The germline V gene encodes CDR1 SGHTA and CDR2 FQGTGA. The CDR3 length is 15 residues. V lost 5 bases and J lost 2; bases outside the gene matches: 4. The CDR3 sequence is CASSPGLAATDTQYF. CDR3 sequence (DNA): TGTGCCAGCAGCCCCGGACTAGCGGCCACAGATACGCAGTATTTT.

This clone has only a few counts. The J gene is TRBJ2-7, the V gene TRBV18, with D possibly being TRBD1 or TRBD2 (5 bases each). Trimming removed 7 bases from V and 6 bases from J, with 22 bases in between. Germline V gene data show CDR1 as KGHSH and CDR2 as LQKENI. The CDR3 has 15 residues. Here the CDR3 reads CASFHDRGQASEQYF. The CDR3 DNA reads as TGTGCCAGCTTTCACGATCGGGGCCAGGCCTCCGAGCAGTACTTC.

A few counts support this clone. The chain recombines TRBV4-1 with TRBJ2-2; 7 bases map to TRBD2. The CDR3 spans 16 residues. Germline trimming cut 1 base from V and 6 bases from J; bases unmatched to any gene: 8. Germline CDR1 is MGHRA and CDR2 is YSYEKL. For the CDR3, the DNA is TGCGCCAGCAGCCAAGGTGGAGCGGGAATATCCGGGGAGCTGTTTTTT. Protein product: CASSQGGAGISGELFF.

This chain uses TRBV2 with TRBJ2-5, with TRBD1 identical over 10 bases. The CDR3 covers 14 residues. Unmatched junction bases numbered 4, after V lost 7 bases and J lost 2 bases. Germline lookup yields CDR1 SNHLY and CDR2 FYNNEI. The CDR3 loop reads CASTWTGGQETQYF. The CDR3, as DNA: TGTGCCAGCACGTGGACAGGGGGGCAAGAGACCCAGTACTTC.

This clone turned up a few times. V and J are TRBV11-1 and TRBJ2-1; TRBD2 matches at 7 bases. J lost 8 bases, V lost 5 bases, and 12 bases had no gene match. Per the germline V gene, CDR1 is SGHAT and CDR2 is FQDESV (reference sequence). The CDR3 is 15 residues long. The CDR3 bases are TGTGCCAGCAGCGCGGGGGTCGGGATTACAGATGAGCAGTTCTTC. Translation: CASSAGVGITDEQFF.

The chain couples TRBV28 to TRBJ2-7; D unclear. V was cut by 8 bases and J by 3 bases, with 8 bases left in between. The V gene's germline CDR1 is MDHEN and CDR2 SYDVKM. The CDR3 loop spans 11 amino acids. Written as DNA, the CDR3 is TGTGCCAGCCTCGGAAGCTACGAGCAGTACTTC. Amino acids: CASLGSYEQYF.

The chain has TRBV18 and TRBJ1-2; 7 positions agree with TRBD1. Germline V gene lookup returns CDR1 KGHSH and CDR2 LQKENI. The V gene end was trimmed by 3 bases and the J gene end by 4 bases; junction bases not matched to a gene: 8. This CDR3 is built from 15 residues. This CDR3 is CASSPLDRSPYGYTF. The CDR3 DNA follows: TGTGCCAGCTCACCCCTGGACAGGAGCCCCTATGGCTACACCTTC. Complete variable domain (other parts from reference TRBV18 and TRBJ1-2): NAGVMQNPRHLVRRRGQEARLRCSPMKGHSHVYWYRQLPEEGLKFMVYLQKENIIDESGMPKERFSAEFPKEGPSILRIQQVVRGDSAAYFCASSPLDRSPYGYTFGSGTRLTVV.

The J gene is TRBJ1-1, the V gene TRBV5-4; tentative D call: TRBD1 (5 bases). Deletions cut 4 bases from V and 3 bases from J, with 19 bases between. This CDR3 is built from 16 residues. In germline, CDR1 is SGHNT, CDR2 YYREEE (reference sequence). Here the CDR3 DNA reads TGTGCCAGCAGCCCGAGGAGGGGAGGCAGGGACACTGAAGCTTTCTTT. Translating it yields CASSPRRGGRDTEAFF.

The chain is built from TRBV2 and TRBJ1-2; a weak D match, TRBD1 (6 bases). V lost 7 bases and J 4 bases, leaving 13 bases between the germline ends. Germline V gives CDR1 SNHLY, CDR2 FYNNEI. CDR3 length: 13 amino acids. CDR3 bases: TGTGCCAGCACCCAAAGAGGGGGCTATGGCTACACCTTC. It codes for CASTQRGGYGYTF.

This clone was observed at least ten times. The genes are TRBV5-4 and TRBJ2-1, with a weak D call TRBD2 (5 bases). Trimming left V 4 bases short and J 9 bases short, with 20 bases between. CDR3 length: 15 amino acids. Germline CDR1 reads SGHNT; CDR2 reads YYREEE (reference sequence). The CDR3 DNA reads as TGTGCCAGCAGCCCGGACGGTGGAGGTTTTGGTGAGCAGTTCTTC. This translates into CASSPDGGGFGEQFF.

This chain connects TRBV5-1 to TRBJ1-5; D is uncertain. V lost 0 bases and J 5 bases, leaving 12 bases between the germline ends. CDR1 is SGHRS, CDR2 YFSETQ, per germline. The CDR3 spans 15 residues. The CDR3 DNA is TGCGCCAGCAGCTTGGGGCCCCTTGGATATCAGCCCCAGCATTTT. Translating it yields CASSLGPLGYQPQHF.

The chain recombines TRBV19 with TRBJ1-1, with D possibly being TRBD1 (6 bases). Germline loops: CDR1 LNHDA, CDR2 SQIVND (reference sequence). CDR3 length: 14 residues. The V end lost 4 bases, the J end lost 1 base, and 10 bases lay between the germline ends. The CDR3 DNA sequence: TGTGCCAGTAGTACAGGGGCGGAGAACACTGAAGCTTTCTTT. This translates into CASSTGAENTEAFF.

The J gene is TRBJ2-1, the V gene TRBV5-1, with 9 bases lining up with TRBD2. The CDR3 loop spans 17 amino acids. The germline V gene has CDR1 SGHRS and CDR2 YFSETQ. J was trimmed by 1 base and V by 0 bases; bases with no gene match: 5. CDR3 in amino acids: CASSLVLAGTSYNEQFF. Written as DNA, the CDR3 is TGCGCCAGCAGCTTGGTGCTAGCGGGAACATCCTACAATGAGCAGTTCTTC.

This chain joins TRBV2 and TRBJ1-2; D gene unclear. The CDR3 covers 13 residues. Germline CDR1 SNHLY, CDR2 FYNNEI. V lost 5 bases to trimming and J lost 4 bases, with 11 bases between them. The chain's CDR3 is CASSTPRSYGYTF. CDR3 nucleotide sequence: TGTGCCAGCAGTACGCCCCGCAGCTATGGCTACACCTTC.

The chain recombines TRBV5-1 with TRBJ1-2, with D tentatively TRBD1 (5 bases). CDR1 is SGHRS, CDR2 YFSETQ, per germline. Trimming stripped 4 bases from V and 13 bases from J, with 23 bases between. This CDR3 comprises 14 residues. This chain's CDR3 is CASSVQETAVGGTF. The CDR3, as DNA: TGCGCCAGCAGCGTCCAAGAGACAGCCGTGGGAGGCACCTTC. The variable domain in full, completed from reference TRBV5-1 and TRBJ1-2, reads KAGVTQTPRYLIKTRGQQVTLSCSPISGHRSVSWYQQTPGQGLQFLFEYFSETQRNKGNFPGRFSGRQFSNSRSEMNVSTLELGDSALYLCASSVQETAVGGTFGSGTRLTVV.

The genes are TRBV7-3 and TRBJ1-6; the match to TRBD1 covers 8 bases. The V gene end was trimmed by 5 bases and the J gene end by 9 bases; junction bases not matched to a gene: 9. CDR1 is SGHTA, CDR2 FQGTGA, per germline. The CDR3 contains 15 residues. CDR3 region: CASSPTGTGGSPLHF. The DNA of the CDR3 is TGTGCCAGCAGCCCGACCGGGACAGGTGGTTCACCCCTCCACTTT.